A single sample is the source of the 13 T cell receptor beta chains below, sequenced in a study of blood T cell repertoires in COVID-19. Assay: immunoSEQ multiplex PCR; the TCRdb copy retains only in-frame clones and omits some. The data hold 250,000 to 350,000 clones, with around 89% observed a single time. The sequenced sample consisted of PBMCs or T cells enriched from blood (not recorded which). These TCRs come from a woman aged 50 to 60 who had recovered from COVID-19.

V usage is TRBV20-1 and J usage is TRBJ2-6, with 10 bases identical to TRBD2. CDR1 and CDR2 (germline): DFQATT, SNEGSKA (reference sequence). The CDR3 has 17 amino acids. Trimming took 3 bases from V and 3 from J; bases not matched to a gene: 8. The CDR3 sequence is CSASELAGAIGANVLTF. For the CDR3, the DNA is TGCAGTGCTAGTGAGCTAGCGGGAGCTATTGGGGCCAACGTCCTGACTTTC.

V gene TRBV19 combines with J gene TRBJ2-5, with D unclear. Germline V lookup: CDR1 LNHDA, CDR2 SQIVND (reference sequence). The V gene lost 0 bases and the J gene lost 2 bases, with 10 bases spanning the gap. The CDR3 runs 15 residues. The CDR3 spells CASSIDLAAQETQYF. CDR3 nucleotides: TGTGCCAGTAGTATAGATCTGGCCGCACAAGAGACCCAGTACTTC.

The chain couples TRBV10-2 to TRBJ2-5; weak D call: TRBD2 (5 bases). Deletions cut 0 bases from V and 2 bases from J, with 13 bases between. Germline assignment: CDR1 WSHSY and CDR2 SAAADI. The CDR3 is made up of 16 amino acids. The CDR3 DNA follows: TGCGCCAGCAGTGAGTCCTTAGCGCAGACACAAGAGACCCAGTACTTC. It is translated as CASSESLAQTQETQYF.

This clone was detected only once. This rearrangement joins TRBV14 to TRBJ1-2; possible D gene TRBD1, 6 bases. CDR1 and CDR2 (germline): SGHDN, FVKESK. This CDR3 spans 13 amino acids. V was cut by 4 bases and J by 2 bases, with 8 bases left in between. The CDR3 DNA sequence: TGTGCCAGCAGCCCCACAGGGAACTATGGCTACACCTTC. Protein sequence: CASSPTGNYGYTF. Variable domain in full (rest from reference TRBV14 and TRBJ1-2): EAGVTQFPSHSVIEKGQTVTLRCDPISGHDNLYWYRRVMGKEIKFLLHFVKESKQDESGMPNNRFLAERTGGTYSTLKVQPAELEDSGVYFCASSPTGNYGYTFGSGTRLTVV.

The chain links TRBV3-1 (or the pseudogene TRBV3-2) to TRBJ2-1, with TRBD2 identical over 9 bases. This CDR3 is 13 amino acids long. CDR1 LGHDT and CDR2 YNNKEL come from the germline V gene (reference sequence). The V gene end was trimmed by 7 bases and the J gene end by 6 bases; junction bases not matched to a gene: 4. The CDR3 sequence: CASTLGLANEQFF. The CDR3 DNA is TGTGCCAGCACCCTGGGACTAGCCAATGAGCAGTTCTTC.

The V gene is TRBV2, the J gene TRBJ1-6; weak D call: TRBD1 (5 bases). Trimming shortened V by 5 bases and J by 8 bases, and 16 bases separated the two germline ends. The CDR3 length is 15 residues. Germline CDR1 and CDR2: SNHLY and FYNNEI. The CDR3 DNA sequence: TGTGCCAGCAGTTCCTTACAGGTGGCGGATTCACCCCTCCACTTT. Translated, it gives CASSSLQVADSPLHF. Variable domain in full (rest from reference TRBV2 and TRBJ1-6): EPEVTQTPSHQVTQMGQEVILRCVPISNHLYFYWYRQILGQKVEFLVSFYNNEISEKSEIFDDQFSVERPDGSNFTLKIRSTKLEDSAMYFCASSSLQVADSPLHFGNGTRLTVT.

The CDR3 nucleotides are TGTGCCAGCAGCGTGACAGGGAAGACTGAAGCTTTCTTT. This encodes CASSVTGKTEAFF. J is TRBJ1-1 and V is TRBV7-9; 7 bases line up with TRBD1. The CDR3 is made up of 13 amino acids. The V gene's germline CDR1 is SEHNR and CDR2 FQNEAQ (reference sequence). The ends lost 5 bases at V and 5 bases at J; junction bases unmatched: 5.

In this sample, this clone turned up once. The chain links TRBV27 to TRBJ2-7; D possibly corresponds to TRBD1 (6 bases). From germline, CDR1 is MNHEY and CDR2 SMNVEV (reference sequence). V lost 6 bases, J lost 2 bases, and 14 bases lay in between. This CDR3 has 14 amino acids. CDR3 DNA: TGTGCCAGCAGCACCGGGACAAAACCCTACGAGCAGTACTTC. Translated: CASSTGTKPYEQYF.

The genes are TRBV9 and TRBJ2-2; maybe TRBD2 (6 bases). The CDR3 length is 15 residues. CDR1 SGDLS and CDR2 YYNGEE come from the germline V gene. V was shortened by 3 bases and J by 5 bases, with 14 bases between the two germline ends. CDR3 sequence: CASSGPGVATGELFF. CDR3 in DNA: TGTGCCAGCAGCGGGCCGGGAGTGGCGACCGGGGAGCTGTTTTTT.

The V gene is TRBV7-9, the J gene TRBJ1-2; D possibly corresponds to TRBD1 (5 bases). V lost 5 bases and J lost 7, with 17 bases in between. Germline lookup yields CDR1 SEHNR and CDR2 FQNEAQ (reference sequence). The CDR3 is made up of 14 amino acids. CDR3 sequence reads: CASSSAGRGGGYTF. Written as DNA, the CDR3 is TGTGCCAGCAGCAGTGCGGGACGGGGCGGTGGCTACACCTTC.

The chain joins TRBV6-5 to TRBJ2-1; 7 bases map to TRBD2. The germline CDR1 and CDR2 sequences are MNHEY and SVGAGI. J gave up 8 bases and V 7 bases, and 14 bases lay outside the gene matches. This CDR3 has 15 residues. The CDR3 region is CASKESGLTRDEQFF. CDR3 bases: TGTGCCAGCAAAGAGTCGGGACTAACAAGGGATGAGCAGTTCTTC.

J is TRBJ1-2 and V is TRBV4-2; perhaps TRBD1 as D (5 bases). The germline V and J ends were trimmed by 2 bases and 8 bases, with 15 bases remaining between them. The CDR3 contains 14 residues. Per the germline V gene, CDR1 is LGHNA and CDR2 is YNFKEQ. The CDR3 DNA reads TGTGCCAGCAGCCAAAAGGCGGGGGATAGAGGCTACACCTTC. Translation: CASSQKAGDRGYTF.

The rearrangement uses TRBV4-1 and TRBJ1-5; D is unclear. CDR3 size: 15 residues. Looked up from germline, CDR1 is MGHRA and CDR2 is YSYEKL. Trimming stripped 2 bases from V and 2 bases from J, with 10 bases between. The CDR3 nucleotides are TGCGCCAGCAGCCAAACAGAGAGGGGCAATCAGCCCCAGCATTTT. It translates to CASSQTERGNQPQHF.